The 14 T cell receptor beta chains given below trace back to one sample, sequenced in a study of blood T cell repertoires in COVID-19. Assay: immunoSEQ multiplex PCR; the TCRdb copy retains only in-frame clones and omits some. The profile covers more than 65,000 clones, with 65% to 85% appearing a single time and approximately 15% taken by the ten largest. Sequencing was carried out using peripheral blood. The receptors stem from a man in his fifties or sixties with acute or convalescent COVID-19.

The chain joins TRBV9 to TRBJ2-5; possibly TRBD2 for D (6 bases). V was trimmed by 2 bases and J by 1 base, leaving 12 bases between them. This CDR3 is built from 15 residues. Germline-derived CDR1 and CDR2 are SGDLS and YYNGEE. The CDR3 nucleotides read TGTGCCAGCAGCGTGGAGGGGTACCCCCAAGAGACCCAGTACTTC. The encoded protein is CASSVEGYPQETQYF.

This sequence joins TRBV6-5 and TRBJ1-2, with D possibly matching TRBD1 (6 bases). Germline CDR1 is MNHEY and CDR2 is SVGAGI. Trimming cost V 2 bases and J 4 bases, with 14 bases left between them. CDR3 size: 15 residues. The CDR3 is CASSYAGDGGYGYTF. CDR3 sequence (DNA): TGTGCCAGCAGTTACGCAGGGGATGGTGGCTATGGCTACACCTTC.

CDR3 loop: CASSPDRANEQFF. In DNA, the CDR3 is TGTGCCAGCAGCCCTGACAGGGCGAATGAGCAGTTCTTC. This chain links TRBV12-3 or TRBV12-4 with TRBJ2-1; the match to TRBD1 covers 7 bases. The CDR3 runs 13 residues. V lost 6 bases to trimming and J lost 7 bases; unmatched junction nucleotides: 6.

The chain is built from TRBV6-6 and TRBJ1-2; 9 bases line up with TRBD1. The CDR3 contains 15 residues. V shed 6 bases and J 5 bases; nucleotides not matched to a gene: 10. Looked up from germline, CDR1 is MNHNY and CDR2 is SVGAGI (reference sequence). The chain's CDR3 is CASSPSGQGIYGYTF. CDR3 coding DNA: TGTGCCAGCAGCCCCTCGGGACAGGGAATTTATGGCTACACCTTC.

V and J are TRBV29-1 and TRBJ2-5; a weak D match, TRBD1 (6 bases). Looked up from germline, CDR1 is SQVTM and CDR2 is ANQGSEA. Trimming removed 7 bases from V and 5 bases from J, with 11 bases in between. The CDR3 loop spans 11 amino acids. CDR3 loop: CSARGRETQYF. CDR3 DNA: TGCAGCGCCAGGGGACGGGAGACCCAGTACTTC.

The V call is TRBV12-5, the J call TRBJ2-3; 11 bases are shared with TRBD2. Germline V gene sequence: CDR1 LGHNT, CDR2 FRNRAP. V lost 7 bases, J lost 6 bases, and 6 bases stayed unmatched. The CDR3 length is 14 residues. Here the CDR3 reads CASVLAGGADTQYF. Here the CDR3 DNA reads TGTGCTAGTGTTTTAGCGGGGGGGGCGGATACGCAGTATTTT.

The gene calls are TRBV6-5 and TRBJ1-1; 10 bases fit TRBD1. The germline gives CDR1 MNHEY, CDR2 SVGAGI. The junction had 5 bases not matched to a gene; V was cut back by 7 bases and J by 6 bases. This CDR3 has 13 residues. The CDR3 DNA is TGTGCCAGCACCGACAGGGGGCAAGCTGAAGCTTTCTTT. It yields the protein CASTDRGQAEAFF.

The V and J genes are TRBV5-1 and TRBJ2-1; 11 bases align to TRBD1. Germline V gene lookup returns CDR1 SGHRS and CDR2 YFSETQ. The length of the CDR3 is 14 residues. V was pared by 4 bases and J by 6 bases, with 3 bases of the junction left unmatched. This CDR3 is CASSEGTGGNEQFF. The CDR3 bases are TGCGCCAGCAGCGAAGGGACAGGGGGCAATGAGCAGTTCTTC.

V is TRBV19 and J is TRBJ2-4, with D maybe TRBD1 (6 bases). The CDR3 extends over 21 amino acids. Germline-derived CDR1 and CDR2 are LNHDA and SQIVND (reference sequence). The V and J ends lost 3 bases and 0 bases respectively, with 27 bases between them. The CDR3 spells CASSITRSRRGHGLAKNIQYF. CDR3 sequence (DNA): TGTGCCAGTAGTATTACACGATCCAGACGGGGACACGGACTAGCCAAAAACATTCAGTACTTC. Variable domain in full (rest from reference TRBV19 and TRBJ2-4): DGGITQSPKYLFRKEGQNVTLSCEQNLNHDAMYWYRQDPGQGLRLIYYSQIVNDFQKGDIAEGYSVSREKKESFPLTVTSAQKNPTAFYLCASSITRSRRGHGLAKNIQYFGAGTRLSVL.

The rearrangement links TRBV19 to TRBJ2-4, with D unclear. Trimming shortened V by 2 bases and J by 5 bases, and 7 bases separated the two germline ends. This CDR3 contains 13 residues. CDR1 LNHDA and CDR2 SQIVND come from the germline V gene (reference sequence). The CDR3 protein is CASSITPENIQYF. The CDR3 nucleotides read TGTGCCAGTAGTATAACCCCAGAAAACATTCAGTACTTC.

The rearrangement uses TRBV5-1 and TRBJ2-5; D uncertain. This CDR3 comprises 13 residues. V lost 0 bases, J lost 5 bases, and 8 bases lay in between. CDR1 is SGHRS, CDR2 YFSETQ, per germline. CDR3: CASSLALGETQYF. The CDR3 coding sequence is TGCGCCAGCAGCTTGGCCCTGGGCGAGACCCAGTACTTC.

V gene TRBV21-1 combines with J gene TRBJ1-1. TRBV21-1 is classified as a pseudogene. The CDR3 extends over 14 amino acids. CDR3 sequence (DNA): TGTGCCAGCAGCAAACAGGAGGGAAACACTGAAGCTTTCTTT. This encodes CASSKQEGNTEAFF.

The chain couples TRBV7-2 to TRBJ2-7; 8 nucleotides align to TRBD2. The length of the CDR3 is 15 residues. The germline gives CDR1 SGHTA, CDR2 FQGNSA. V was pared by 5 bases and J by 0 bases, with 6 bases of the junction left unmatched. The CDR3 DNA follows: TGTGCCAGCAGCCCGAGCGGGGGCAGCTCCTACGAGCAGTACTTC. It translates to CASSPSGGSSYEQYF.

The V and J genes are TRBV11-3 and TRBJ2-1; TRBD2 aligns across 8 bases. J gave up 0 bases and V 2 bases, and 3 bases lay outside the gene matches. Germline CDR1 reads SGHNT; CDR2 reads YENEEA. This CDR3 has 16 amino acids. CDR3 amino acids: CASSLLRGGSYNEQFF. The CDR3, as DNA: TGTGCCAGCAGCTTATTACGGGGGGGCTCCTACAATGAGCAGTTCTTC.